This T cell receptor beta chain is from a study of cytomegalovirus exposure and HLA in healthy donors. Study findings and constraints: TCR beta chains numbering 164 were designated cytomegalovirus-associated. Reports indicated that the classifier achieved high specificity and sensitivity in diagnosing cytomegalovirus status. First-cohort TCR clusters were later found to tend to co-occur in the 120 validation repertoires.

Germline trimming cut 1 base from V and 6 bases from J; bases unmatched to any gene: 7. From germline, CDR1 is LGHNT and CDR2 FRNRAP. CDR3 size: 17 residues. The donors belonged to the approximately 120-subject validation cohort, separate from the roughly 700-subject first cohort. As concerns this clone: Its antigen is as yet unknown.

Here immunoSEQ multiplex PCR was the method, and the copy in TCRdb shows in-frame clones only, minus some. The table shows some 200,000 clones, with approximately 90% occurring only once. Sequencing was carried out using PBMCs. The receptor comes from a woman aged 18-35 years in good health and CMV-seronegative. The J gene is TRBJ2-1, the V gene TRBV12-5; 12 bases are shared with TRBD1. The CDR3 DNA sequence: TGTGCTAGTGGTTTGGAATTGGGACAGGGGGCAATCAATGAGCAGTTCTTC. This translates into CASGLELGQGAINEQFF.